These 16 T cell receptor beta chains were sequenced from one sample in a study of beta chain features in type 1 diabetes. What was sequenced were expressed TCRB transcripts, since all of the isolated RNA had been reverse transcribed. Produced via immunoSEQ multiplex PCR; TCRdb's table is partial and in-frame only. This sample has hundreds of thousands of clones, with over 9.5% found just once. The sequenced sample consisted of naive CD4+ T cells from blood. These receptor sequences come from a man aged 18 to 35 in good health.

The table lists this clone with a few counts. Here the CDR3 reads CAWAQDRQYNEQFF. In DNA, the CDR3 is TGTGCCTGGGCCCAAGACCGACAGTACAATGAGCAGTTCTTC. The chain combines TRBV30 with TRBJ2-1; perhaps TRBD1 as D (5 bases). Trimming left V 5 bases short and J 4 bases short, with 15 bases between. Germline V gene data show CDR1 as GTSNPN and CDR2 as SVGIG (reference sequence). The CDR3 runs to 14 residues.

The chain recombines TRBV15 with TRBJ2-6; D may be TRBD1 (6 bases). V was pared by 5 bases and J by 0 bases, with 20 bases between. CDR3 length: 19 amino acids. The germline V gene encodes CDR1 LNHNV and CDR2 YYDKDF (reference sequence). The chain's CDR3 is CATSDRKNWGLSGANVLTF. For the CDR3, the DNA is TGTGCCACCAGCGATAGAAAGAACTGGGGGCTCTCTGGGGCCAACGTCCTGACTTTC.

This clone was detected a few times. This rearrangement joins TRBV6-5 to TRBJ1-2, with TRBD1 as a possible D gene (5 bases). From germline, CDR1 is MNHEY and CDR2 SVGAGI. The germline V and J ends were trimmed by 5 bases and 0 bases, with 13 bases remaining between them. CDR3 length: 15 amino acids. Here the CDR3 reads CASSPTGITNYGYTF. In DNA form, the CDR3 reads TGTGCCAGCAGTCCCACAGGAATTACTAACTATGGCTACACCTTC.

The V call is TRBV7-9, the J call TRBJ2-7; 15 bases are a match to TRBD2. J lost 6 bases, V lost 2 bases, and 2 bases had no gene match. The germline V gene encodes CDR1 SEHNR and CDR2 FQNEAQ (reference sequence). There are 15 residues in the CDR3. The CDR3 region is CASSLPGLAGGEQYF. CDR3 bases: TGTGCCAGCAGCTTACCGGGACTAGCGGGAGGCGAGCAGTACTTC. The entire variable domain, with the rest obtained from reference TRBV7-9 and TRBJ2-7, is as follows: DTGVSQNPRHKITKRGQNVTFRCDPISEHNRLYWYRQTLGQGPEFLTYFQNEAQLEKSRLLSDRFSAERPKGSFSTLEIQRTEQGDSAMYLCASSLPGLAGGEQYFGPGTRLTVT.

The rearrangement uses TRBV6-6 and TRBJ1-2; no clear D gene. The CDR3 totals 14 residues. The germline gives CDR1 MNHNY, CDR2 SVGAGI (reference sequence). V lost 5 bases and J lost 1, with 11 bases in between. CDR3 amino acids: CASSPPEFNYGYTF. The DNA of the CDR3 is TGTGCCAGCAGTCCCCCTGAGTTTAACTATGGCTACACCTTC.

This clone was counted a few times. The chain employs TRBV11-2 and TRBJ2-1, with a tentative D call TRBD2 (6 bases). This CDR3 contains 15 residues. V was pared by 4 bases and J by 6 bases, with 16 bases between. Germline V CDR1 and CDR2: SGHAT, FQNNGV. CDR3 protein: CASSSRGPTGNEQFF. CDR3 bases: TGTGCCAGCAGCTCGCGGGGACCGACTGGCAATGAGCAGTTCTTC.

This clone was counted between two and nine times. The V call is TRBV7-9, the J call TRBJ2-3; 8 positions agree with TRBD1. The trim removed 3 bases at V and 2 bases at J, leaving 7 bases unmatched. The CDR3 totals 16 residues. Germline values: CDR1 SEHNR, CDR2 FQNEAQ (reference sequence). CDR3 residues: CASSFNRDRNTDTQYF. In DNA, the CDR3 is TGTGCCAGCAGCTTTAACCGGGACAGGAACACAGATACGCAGTATTTT.

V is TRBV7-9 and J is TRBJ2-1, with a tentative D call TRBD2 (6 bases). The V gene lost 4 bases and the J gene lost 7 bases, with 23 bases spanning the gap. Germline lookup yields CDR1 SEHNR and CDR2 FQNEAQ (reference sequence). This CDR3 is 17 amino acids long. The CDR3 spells CASSSTFGGRFQNEQFF. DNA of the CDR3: TGTGCCAGCAGCTCCACCTTTGGGGGGAGATTCCAAAATGAGCAGTTCTTC. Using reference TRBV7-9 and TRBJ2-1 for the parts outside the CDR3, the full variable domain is DTGVSQNPRHKITKRGQNVTFRCDPISEHNRLYWYRQTLGQGPEFLTYFQNEAQLEKSRLLSDRFSAERPKGSFSTLEIQRTEQGDSAMYLCASSSTFGGRFQNEQFFGPGTRLTVL.

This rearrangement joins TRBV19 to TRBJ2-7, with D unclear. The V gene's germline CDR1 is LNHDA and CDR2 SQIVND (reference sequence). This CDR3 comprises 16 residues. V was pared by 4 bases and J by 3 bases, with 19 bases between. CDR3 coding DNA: TGTGCCAGTAGTACAGATTTAAGCAATCTCGGCTACGAGCAGTACTTC. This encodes CASSTDLSNLGYEQYF.

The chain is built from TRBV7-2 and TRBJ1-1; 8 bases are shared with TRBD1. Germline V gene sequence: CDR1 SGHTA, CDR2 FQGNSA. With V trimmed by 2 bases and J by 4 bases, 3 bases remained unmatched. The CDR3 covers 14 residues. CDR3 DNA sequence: TGTGCCAGCAGCTTAACAGGGGGAGGCACTGAAGCTTTCTTT. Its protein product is CASSLTGGGTEAFF.

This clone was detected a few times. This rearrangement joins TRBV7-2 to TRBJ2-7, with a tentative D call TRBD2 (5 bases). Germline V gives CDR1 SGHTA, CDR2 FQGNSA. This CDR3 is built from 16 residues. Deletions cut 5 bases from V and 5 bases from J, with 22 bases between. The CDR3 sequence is CASSHGFAGWVDEQYF. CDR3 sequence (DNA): TGTGCCAGCAGCCATGGGTTTGCGGGTTGGGTCGACGAGCAGTACTTC.

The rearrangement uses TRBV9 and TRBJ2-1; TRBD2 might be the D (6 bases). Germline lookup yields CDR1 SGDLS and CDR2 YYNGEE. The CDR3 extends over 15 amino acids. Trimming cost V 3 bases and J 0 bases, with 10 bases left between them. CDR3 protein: CASSEDSGSYNEQFF. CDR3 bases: TGTGCCAGCAGCGAAGATAGCGGCTCCTACAATGAGCAGTTCTTC.

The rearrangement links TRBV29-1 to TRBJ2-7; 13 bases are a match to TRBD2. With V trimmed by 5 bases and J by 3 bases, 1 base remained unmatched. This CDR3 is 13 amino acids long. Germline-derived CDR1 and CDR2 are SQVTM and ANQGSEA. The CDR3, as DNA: TGCAGCGTTCGGACTAGCGGGAGCTACGAGCAGTACTTC. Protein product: CSVRTSGSYEQYF.

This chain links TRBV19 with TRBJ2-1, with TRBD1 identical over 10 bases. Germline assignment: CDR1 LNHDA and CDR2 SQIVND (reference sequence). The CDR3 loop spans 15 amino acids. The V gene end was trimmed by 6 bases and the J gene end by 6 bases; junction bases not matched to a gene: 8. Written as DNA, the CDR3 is TGTGCCAGTAGCGCCGGGACAGGGGAGAGCAATGAGCAGTTCTTC. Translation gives CASSAGTGESNEQFF.

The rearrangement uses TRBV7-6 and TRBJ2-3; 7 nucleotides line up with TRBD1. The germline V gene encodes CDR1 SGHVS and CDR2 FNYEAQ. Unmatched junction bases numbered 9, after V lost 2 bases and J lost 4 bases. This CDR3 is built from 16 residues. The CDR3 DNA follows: TGTGCCAGCAGCTTACTGACAGGGATGGGGGCAGATACGCAGTATTTT. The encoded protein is CASSLLTGMGADTQYF.

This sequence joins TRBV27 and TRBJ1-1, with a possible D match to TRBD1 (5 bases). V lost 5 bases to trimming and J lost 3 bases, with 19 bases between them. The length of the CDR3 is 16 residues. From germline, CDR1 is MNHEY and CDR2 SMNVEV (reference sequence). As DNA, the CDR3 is TGTGCCAGCAGTGAGGGACTTGCCCGGGTTTACACTGAAGCTTTCTTT. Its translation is CASSEGLARVYTEAFF.